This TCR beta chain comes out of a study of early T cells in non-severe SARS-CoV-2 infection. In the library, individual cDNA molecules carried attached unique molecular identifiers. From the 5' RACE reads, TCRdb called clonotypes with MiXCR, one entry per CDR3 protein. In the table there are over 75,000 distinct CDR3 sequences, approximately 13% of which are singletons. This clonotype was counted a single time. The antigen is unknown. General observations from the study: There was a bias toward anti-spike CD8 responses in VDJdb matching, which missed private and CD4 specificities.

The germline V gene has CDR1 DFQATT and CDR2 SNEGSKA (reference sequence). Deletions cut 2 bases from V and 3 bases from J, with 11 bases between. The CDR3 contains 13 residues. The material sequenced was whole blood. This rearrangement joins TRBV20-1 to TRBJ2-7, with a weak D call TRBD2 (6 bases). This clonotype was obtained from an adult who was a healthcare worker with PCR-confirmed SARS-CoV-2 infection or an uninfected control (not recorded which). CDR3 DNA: TGCAGTGCTAGACCCGGGGAGGTCTACGAGCAGTACTTC. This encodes CSARPGEVYEQYF.